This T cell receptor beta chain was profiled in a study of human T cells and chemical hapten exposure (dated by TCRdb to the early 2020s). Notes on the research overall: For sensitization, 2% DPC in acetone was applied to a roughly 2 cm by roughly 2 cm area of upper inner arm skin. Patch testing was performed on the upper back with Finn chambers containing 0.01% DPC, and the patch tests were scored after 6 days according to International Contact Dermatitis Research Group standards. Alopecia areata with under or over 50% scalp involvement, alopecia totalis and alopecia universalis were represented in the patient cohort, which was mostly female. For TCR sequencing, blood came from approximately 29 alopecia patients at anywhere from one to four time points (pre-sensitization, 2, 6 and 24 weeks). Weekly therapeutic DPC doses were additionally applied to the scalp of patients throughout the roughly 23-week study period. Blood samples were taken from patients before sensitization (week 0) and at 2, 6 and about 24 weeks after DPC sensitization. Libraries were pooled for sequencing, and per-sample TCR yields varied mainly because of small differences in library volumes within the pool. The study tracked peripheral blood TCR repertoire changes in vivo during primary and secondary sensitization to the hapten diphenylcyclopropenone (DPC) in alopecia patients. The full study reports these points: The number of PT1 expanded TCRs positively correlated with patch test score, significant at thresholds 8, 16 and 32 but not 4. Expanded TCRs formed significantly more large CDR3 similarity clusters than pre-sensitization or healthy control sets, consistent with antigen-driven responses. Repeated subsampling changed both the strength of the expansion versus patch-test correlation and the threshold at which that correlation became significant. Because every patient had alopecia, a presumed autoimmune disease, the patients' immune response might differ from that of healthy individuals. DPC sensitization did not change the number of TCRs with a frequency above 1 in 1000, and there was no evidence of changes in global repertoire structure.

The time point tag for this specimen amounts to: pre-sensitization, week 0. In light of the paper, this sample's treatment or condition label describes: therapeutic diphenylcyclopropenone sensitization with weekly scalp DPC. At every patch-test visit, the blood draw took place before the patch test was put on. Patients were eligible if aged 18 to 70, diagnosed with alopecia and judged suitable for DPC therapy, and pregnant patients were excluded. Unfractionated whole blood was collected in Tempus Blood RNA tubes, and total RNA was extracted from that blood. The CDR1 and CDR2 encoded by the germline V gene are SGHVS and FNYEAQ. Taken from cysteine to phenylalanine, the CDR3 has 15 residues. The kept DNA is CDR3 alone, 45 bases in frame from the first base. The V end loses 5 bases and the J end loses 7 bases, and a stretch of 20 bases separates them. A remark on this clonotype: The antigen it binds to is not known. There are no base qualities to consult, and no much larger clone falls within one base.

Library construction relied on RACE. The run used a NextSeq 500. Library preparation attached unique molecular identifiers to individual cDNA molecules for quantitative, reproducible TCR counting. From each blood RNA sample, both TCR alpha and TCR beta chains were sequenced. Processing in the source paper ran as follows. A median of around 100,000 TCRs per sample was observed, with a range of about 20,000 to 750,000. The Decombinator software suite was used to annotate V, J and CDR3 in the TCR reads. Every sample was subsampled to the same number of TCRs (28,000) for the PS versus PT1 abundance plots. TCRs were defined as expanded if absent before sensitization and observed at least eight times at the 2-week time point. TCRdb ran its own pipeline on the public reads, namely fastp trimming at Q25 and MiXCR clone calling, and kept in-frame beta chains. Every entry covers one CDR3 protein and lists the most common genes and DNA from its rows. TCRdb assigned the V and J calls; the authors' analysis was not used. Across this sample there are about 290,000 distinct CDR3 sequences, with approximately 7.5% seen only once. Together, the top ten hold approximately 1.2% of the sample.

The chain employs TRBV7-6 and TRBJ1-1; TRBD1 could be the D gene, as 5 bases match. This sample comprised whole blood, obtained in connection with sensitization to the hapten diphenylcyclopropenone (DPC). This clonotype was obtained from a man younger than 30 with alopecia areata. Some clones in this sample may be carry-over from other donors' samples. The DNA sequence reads TGTGCCAGCAGCCCCGGGTTAGCAGGGACTATTGAAGCTTTCTTT. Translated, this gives CASSPGLAGTIEAFF. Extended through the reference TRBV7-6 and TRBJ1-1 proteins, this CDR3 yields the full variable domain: GAGVSQSPRYKVTKRGQDVALRCDPISGHVSLYWYRQALGQGPEFLTYFNYEAQQDKSGLPNDRFSAERPEGSISTLTIQRTEQRDSAMYRCASSPGLAGTIEAFFGQGTRLTVV.